This entry lists 17 T cell receptor beta chains sequenced from one sample in a study of T cell repertoires in cytomegalovirus infection. These receptors' antigens are unknown. TCRdb reanalysed the reads using MiXCR and keeps one entry per CDR3 protein. The table has more than 250,000 distinct CDR3 sequences, approximately 25% seen once; the top ten hold roughly 15%. The sample consisted of cultured PBMCs, taken from culture after CMV antigen stimulation. All receptors derive from a human donor in good health (CMV status not recorded). Some clones in this sample may be carry-over from other donors' samples.

This clonotype was seen a handful of times. The gene calls are TRBV19 and TRBJ2-5, with 12 bases fitting TRBD2. The germline V gene has CDR1 LNHDA and CDR2 SQIVND (reference sequence). CDR3 length: 17 residues. J lost 3 bases, V lost 6 bases, and 11 bases had no gene match. The CDR3 DNA reads TGTGCCAGTAGAAGGGCCGCGACTAGCGGGGGAAAAGAGACCCAGTACTTC. This sequence encodes CASRRAATSGGKETQYF.

The J gene is TRBJ1-1, the V gene TRBV7-2, with D perhaps matching TRBD1 (5 bases). This CDR3 comprises 15 residues. Germline CDR1 reads SGHTA; CDR2 reads FQGNSA. Trimming removed 2 bases from V and 1 base from J, with 11 bases in between. The CDR3 protein is CASSLRGTWNTEAFF. CDR3 sequence (DNA): TGTGCCAGCAGCTTAAGGGGAACGTGGAACACTGAAGCTTTCTTT.

This chain uses TRBV29-1 with TRBJ2-5; D remains ambiguous. The length of the CDR3 is 13 residues. CDR1 and CDR2 from the germline V gene are SQVTM and ANQGSEA. Deletions cut 3 bases from V and 1 base from J, with 9 bases between. In nucleotides, the CDR3 is TGCAGCGTTGAGGTGGGTTTCCAAGAGACCCAGTACTTC. Translating it yields CSVEVGFQETQYF.

This chain connects TRBV28 to TRBJ2-7; no reliable D call. The CDR3 has 14 amino acids. Between the trimmed V and J ends, which lost 4 bases and 3 bases, there was a span of 13 bases. Germline CDR1 and CDR2: MDHEN and SYDVKM. The CDR3 loop reads CASSSLGRFYEQYF. CDR3 bases: TGTGCCAGCAGTTCGCTAGGGCGGTTCTACGAGCAGTACTTC.

This clonotype came up many times. The chain combines TRBV7-2 with TRBJ2-5; no clear D gene. The CDR3 contains 15 residues. V lost 1 base and J 1 base, leaving 10 bases between the germline ends. Germline CDR1 reads SGHTA; CDR2 reads FQGNSA. The CDR3 coding sequence is TGTGCCAGCAGCTTAGGGGTGGGCCTCCAAGAGACCCAGTACTTC. It encodes CASSLGVGLQETQYF. Based on the CDR3 plus reference TRBV7-2 and TRBJ2-5, the full variable domain is GAGVSQSPSNKVTEKGKDVELRCDPISGHTALYWYRQSLGQGLEFLIYFQGNSAPDKSGLPSDRFSAERTGGSVSTLTIQRTQQEDSAVYLCASSLGVGLQETQYFGPGTRLLVL.

The chain carries TRBV2 and TRBJ2-3; TRBD2 matches at 10 bases. V gave up 2 bases and J gave up 6 bases; unmatched junction bases: 5. CDR1 and CDR2 (germline): SNHLY, FYNNEI. The CDR3 covers 15 residues. The CDR3 here is CASSELPGLADTQYF. The DNA of the CDR3 is TGTGCCAGCAGTGAACTACCGGGACTAGCGGATACGCAGTATTTT.

To note about this clonotype: One end of the junction varies from germline; a read error may be responsible. DNA for the CDR3: TGTGCCAGCAGCTTAGCGCTGGGATCGGGGAGTCTAATCTTC. It specifies CASSLALGSGSLIF. The chain recombines TRBV7-9 with TRBJ2-1; tentatively, D is TRBD2 (5 bases). The CDR3 is made up of 14 amino acids. Germline CDR1 SEHNR, CDR2 FQNEAQ (reference sequence). The whole variable domain, filled in from reference TRBV7-9 and TRBJ2-1, reads DTGVSQNPRHKITKRGQNVTFRCDPISEHNRLYWYRQTLGQGPEFLTYFQNEAQLEKSRLLSDRFSAERPKGSFSTLEIQRTEQGDSAMYLCASSLALGSGSLIFGPGTRLTVL.

This clonotype came up many times. The chain employs TRBV7-8 and TRBJ2-1; D is possibly TRBD1 or TRBD2 (6 bases each). This CDR3 comprises 17 residues. Germline V CDR1 and CDR2: SGHVS, FQNEAQ. V lost 5 bases and J lost 9, with 26 bases in between. The CDR3 sequence is CASSGGWTGDNNGEQFF. The CDR3 nucleotides read TGTGCCAGCAGCGGAGGGTGGACCGGGGACAACAACGGTGAGCAGTTCTTC.

The chain employs TRBV4-3 and TRBJ2-1; 7 nucleotides align to TRBD1. In germline, CDR1 is LGHNA, CDR2 YSLEER. The CDR3 runs 16 residues. Trimming removed 4 bases from V and 4 bases from J; junction bases left unmatched: 10. The CDR3 DNA follows: TGCGCCAGCAGCCTAGATACTCCGGGACAGTACAATGAGCAGTTCTTC. This encodes CASSLDTPGQYNEQFF.

This chain links TRBV20-1 with TRBJ1-5; the match to TRBD1 covers 7 bases. V was clipped by 3 bases and J by 2 bases; unmatched bases: 10. Germline CDR1 DFQATT, CDR2 SNEGSKA (reference sequence). CDR3 length equals 16 residues. The CDR3 sequence is CSARDRRLSRNQPQHF. For the CDR3, the DNA is TGCAGTGCTAGGGACAGGAGGCTTTCTCGCAATCAGCCCCAGCATTTT.

The chain links TRBV6-2 or TRBV6-3 to TRBJ2-3; D ambiguous. Per germline, CDR1 MNHEY and CDR2 SVGEGT. The V gene lost 2 bases and the J gene lost 2 bases, with 8 bases spanning the gap. This CDR3 comprises 14 residues. The CDR3 loop reads CASSYAESTDTQYF. The DNA of the CDR3 is TGTGCCAGCAGTTACGCCGAATCCACAGATACGCAGTATTTT.

This clonotype was seen a handful of times. V and J are TRBV7-8 and TRBJ2-7; D is perhaps TRBD1 (6 bases). V gave up 3 bases and J gave up 7 bases, with 7 bases separating them. The CDR3 is made up of 11 amino acids. Looked up from germline, CDR1 is SGHVS and CDR2 is FQNEAQ. CDR3 nucleotides: TGTGCCAGCAGCTTCGGGACAGAGCAGTACGTC. Protein: CASSFGTEQYV.

The chain combines TRBV25-1 with TRBJ2-3; D is ambiguous. The CDR3 loop spans 14 amino acids. CDR1 and CDR2 (germline): MGHDK, SYGVNS. The ends were cut back, 1 base at V and 3 bases at J, with 8 bases in the middle. The chain's CDR3 is CASSESHLTDTQYF. The CDR3 region has the DNA TGTGCCAGCAGTGAATCACATTTGACAGATACGCAGTATTTT. The entire variable domain, with the rest obtained from reference TRBV25-1 and TRBJ2-3, is as follows: EADIYQTPRYLVIGTGKKITLECSQTMGHDKMYWYQQDPGMELHLIHYSYGVNSTEKGDLSSESTVSRIRTEHFPLTLESARPSHTSQYLCASSESHLTDTQYFGPGTRLTVL.

The gene calls are TRBV10-3 and TRBJ2-2; perhaps TRBD2 as D (6 bases). Germline CDR1 reads ENHRY; CDR2 reads SYGVKD. Between the trimmed V and J ends, which lost 5 bases and 3 bases, there was a span of 10 bases. The CDR3 consists of 14 residues. CDR3: CAISRGGYTGELFF. The CDR3 region has the DNA TGTGCCATCAGTCGCGGAGGGTACACCGGGGAGCTGTTTTTT.

This clonotype was seen a handful of times. The V and J genes are TRBV9 and TRBJ2-7; D not resolved. The CDR3 contains 12 residues. CDR1 is SGDLS, CDR2 YYNGEE, per germline. Trimming cost V 8 bases and J 2 bases, with 11 bases left between them. The CDR3 reads CASSDGAYEQYF. DNA for the CDR3: TGTGCCAGTTCGGACGGAGCCTACGAGCAGTACTTC.

This clonotype turned up a few times. The chain couples TRBV6-2 or TRBV6-3 to TRBJ1-1, with TRBD1 as a possible D gene (5 bases). With 2 bases removed from V and 5 bases from J, the gap between germline ends came to 9 bases. There are 13 residues in the CDR3. The germline gives CDR1 MNHEY, CDR2 SVGEGT. The CDR3 protein is CASSYPTGTEAFF. DNA for the CDR3: TGTGCCAGCAGTTACCCCACAGGAACTGAAGCTTTCTTT.

The CDR3 coding sequence is TGTGCCAGCAGCCAAGATCCGGGGGGCAATCAGCCCCAGCATTTT. Its protein product is CASSQDPGGNQPQHF. The chain links TRBV3-1 to TRBJ1-5; a possible D gene is TRBD1 (5 bases). Deletions cut 0 bases from V and 2 bases from J, with 8 bases between. The CDR3 is 15 residues long. Looked up from germline, CDR1 is LGHDT and CDR2 is YNNKEL (reference sequence).